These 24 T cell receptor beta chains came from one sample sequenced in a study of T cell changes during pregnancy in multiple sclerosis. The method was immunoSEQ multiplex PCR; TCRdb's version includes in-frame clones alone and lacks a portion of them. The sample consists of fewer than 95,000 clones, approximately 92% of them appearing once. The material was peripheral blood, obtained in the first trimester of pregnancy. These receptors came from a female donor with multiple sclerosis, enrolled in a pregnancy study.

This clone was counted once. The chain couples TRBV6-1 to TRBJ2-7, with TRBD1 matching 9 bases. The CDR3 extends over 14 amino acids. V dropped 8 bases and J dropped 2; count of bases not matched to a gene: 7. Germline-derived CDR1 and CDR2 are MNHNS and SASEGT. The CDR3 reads CASAAGQGTYEQYF. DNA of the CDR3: TGTGCCAGCGCGGCGGGACAGGGCACCTACGAGCAGTACTTC.

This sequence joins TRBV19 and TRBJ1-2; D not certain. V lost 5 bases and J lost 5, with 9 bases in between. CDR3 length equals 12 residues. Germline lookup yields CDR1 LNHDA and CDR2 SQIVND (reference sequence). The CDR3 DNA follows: TGTGCCAGTAGTCCCAACCTATATGGCTACACCTTC. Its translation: CASSPNLYGYTF. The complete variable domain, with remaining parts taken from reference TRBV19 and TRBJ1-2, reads DGGITQSPKYLFRKEGQNVTLSCEQNLNHDAMYWYRQDPGQGLRLIYYSQIVNDFQKGDIAEGYSVSREKKESFPLTVTSAQKNPTAFYLCASSPNLYGYTFGSGTRLTVV.

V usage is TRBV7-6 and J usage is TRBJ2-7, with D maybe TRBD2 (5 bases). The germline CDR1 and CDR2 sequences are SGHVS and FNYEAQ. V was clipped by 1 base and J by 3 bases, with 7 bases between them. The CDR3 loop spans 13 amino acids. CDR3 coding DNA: TGTGCCAGCAGCTTAGGAGAGGGCTACGAGCAGTACTTC. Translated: CASSLGEGYEQYF. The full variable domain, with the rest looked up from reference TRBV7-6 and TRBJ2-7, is GAGVSQSPRYKVTKRGQDVALRCDPISGHVSLYWYRQALGQGPEFLTYFNYEAQQDKSGLPNDRFSAERPEGSISTLTIQRTEQRDSAMYRCASSLGEGYEQYFGPGTRLTVT.

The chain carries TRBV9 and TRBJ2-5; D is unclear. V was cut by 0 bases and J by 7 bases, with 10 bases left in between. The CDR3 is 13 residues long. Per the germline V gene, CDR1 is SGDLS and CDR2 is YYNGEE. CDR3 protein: CASSVDLAGTQYF. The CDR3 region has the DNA TGTGCCAGCAGCGTAGACCTGGCAGGGACCCAGTACTTC.

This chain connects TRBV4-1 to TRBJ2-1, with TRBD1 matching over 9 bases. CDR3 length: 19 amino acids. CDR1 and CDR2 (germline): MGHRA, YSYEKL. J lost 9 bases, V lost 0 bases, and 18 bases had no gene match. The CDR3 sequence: CASSQEGRGEYRGRGEQFF. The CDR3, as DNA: TGCGCCAGCAGCCAAGAGGGGCGCGGGGAGTACAGGGGGCGGGGTGAGCAGTTCTTC.

In DNA form, the CDR3 reads TGTGCCAGCAATTCAGGGTTAGACGAGCAGTACTTC. Protein sequence: CASNSGLDEQYF. The chain links TRBV7-9 to TRBJ2-7; weak D call: TRBD1 (5 bases). Per germline, CDR1 SEHNR and CDR2 FQNEAQ (reference sequence). The V gene lost 7 bases and the J gene lost 5 bases, with 12 bases spanning the gap. The CDR3 length is 12 residues.

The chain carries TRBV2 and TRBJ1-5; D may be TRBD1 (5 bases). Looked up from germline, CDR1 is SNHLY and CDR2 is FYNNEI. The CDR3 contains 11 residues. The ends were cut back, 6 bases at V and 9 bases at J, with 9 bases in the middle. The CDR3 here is CASRFTGPQHF. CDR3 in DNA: TGTGCCAGCAGGTTTACAGGGCCCCAGCATTTT. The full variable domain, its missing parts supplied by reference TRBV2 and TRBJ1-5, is EPEVTQTPSHQVTQMGQEVILRCVPISNHLYFYWYRQILGQKVEFLVSFYNNEISEKSEIFDDQFSVERPDGSNFTLKIRSTKLEDSAMYFCASRFTGPQHFGDGTRLSIL.

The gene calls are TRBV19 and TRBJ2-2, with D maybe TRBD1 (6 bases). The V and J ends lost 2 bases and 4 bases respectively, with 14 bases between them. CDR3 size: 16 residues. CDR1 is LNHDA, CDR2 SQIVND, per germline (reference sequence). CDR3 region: CASSIWGRVSTGELFF. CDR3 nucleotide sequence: TGTGCCAGTAGTATATGGGGGCGCGTAAGCACCGGGGAGCTGTTTTTT.

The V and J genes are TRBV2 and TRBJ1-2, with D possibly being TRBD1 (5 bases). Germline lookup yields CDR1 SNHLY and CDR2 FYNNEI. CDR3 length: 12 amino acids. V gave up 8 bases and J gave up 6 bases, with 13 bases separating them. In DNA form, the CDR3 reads TGTGCCAGCTCCCAGGGTAATAATGGCTACACCTTC. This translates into CASSQGNNGYTF.

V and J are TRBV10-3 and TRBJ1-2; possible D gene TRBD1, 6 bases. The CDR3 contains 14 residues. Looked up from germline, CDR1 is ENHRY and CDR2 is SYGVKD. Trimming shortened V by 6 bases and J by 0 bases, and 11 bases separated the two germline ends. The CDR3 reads CAIRPQGPNYGYTF. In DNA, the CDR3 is TGTGCCATCAGACCACAGGGACCTAACTATGGCTACACCTTC.

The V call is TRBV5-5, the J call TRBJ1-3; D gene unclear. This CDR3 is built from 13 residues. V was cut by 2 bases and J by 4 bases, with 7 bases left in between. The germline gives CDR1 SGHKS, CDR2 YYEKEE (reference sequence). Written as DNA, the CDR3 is TGTGCCAGCAGCTTTTTAGTCGGAAACACCATATATTTT. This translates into CASSFLVGNTIYF.

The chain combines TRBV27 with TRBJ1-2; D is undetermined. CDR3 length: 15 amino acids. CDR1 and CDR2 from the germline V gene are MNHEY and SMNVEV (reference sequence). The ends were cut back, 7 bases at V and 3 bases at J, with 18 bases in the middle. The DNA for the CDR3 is TGTGCCAGCACTCATGTTGAACCTGGGCACTATGGCTACACCTTC. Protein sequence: CASTHVEPGHYGYTF.

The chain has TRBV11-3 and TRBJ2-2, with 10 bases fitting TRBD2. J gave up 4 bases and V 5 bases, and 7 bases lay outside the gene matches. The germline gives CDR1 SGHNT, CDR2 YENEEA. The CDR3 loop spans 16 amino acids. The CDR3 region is CASSRPSGGATGELFF. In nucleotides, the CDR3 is TGTGCCAGCAGCCGTCCCAGCGGGGGGGCCACCGGGGAGCTGTTTTTT.

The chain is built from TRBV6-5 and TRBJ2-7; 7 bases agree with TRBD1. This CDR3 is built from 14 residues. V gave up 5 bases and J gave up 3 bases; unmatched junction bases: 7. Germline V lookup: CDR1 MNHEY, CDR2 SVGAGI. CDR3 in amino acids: CASSPRDSFYEQYF. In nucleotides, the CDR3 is TGTGCCAGCAGTCCCCGGGACAGCTTCTACGAGCAGTACTTC.

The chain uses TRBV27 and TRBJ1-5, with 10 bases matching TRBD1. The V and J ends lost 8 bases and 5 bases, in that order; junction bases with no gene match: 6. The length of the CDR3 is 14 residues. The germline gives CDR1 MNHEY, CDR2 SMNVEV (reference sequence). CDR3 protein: CASGWTGGYQPQHF. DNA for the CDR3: TGTGCCAGCGGGTGGACAGGGGGATATCAGCCCCAGCATTTT.

The CDR3 sequence: CASSLRQGADGYTF. The DNA for the CDR3 is TGTGCCAGCAGCCTAAGACAGGGGGCAGATGGCTACACCTTC. This rearrangement joins TRBV25-1 to TRBJ1-2; TRBD1 agrees at 10 bases. Germline V lookup: CDR1 MGHDK, CDR2 SYGVNS. The V and J ends lost 6 bases and 6 bases, in that order; junction bases with no gene match: 7. The CDR3 has 14 residues.

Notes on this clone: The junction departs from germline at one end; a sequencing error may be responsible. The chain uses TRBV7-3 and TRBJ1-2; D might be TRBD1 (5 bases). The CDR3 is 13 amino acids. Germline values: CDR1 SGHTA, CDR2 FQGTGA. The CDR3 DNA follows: TGTGCCAGCAGCTTAAATAGCGGCGGGACTCCTCGCTTC. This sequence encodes CASSLNSGGTPRF.

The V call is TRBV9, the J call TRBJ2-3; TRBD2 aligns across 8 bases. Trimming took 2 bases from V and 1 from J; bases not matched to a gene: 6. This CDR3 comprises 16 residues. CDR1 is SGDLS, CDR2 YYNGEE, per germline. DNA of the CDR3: TGTGCCAGCAGCGTTTCCAGCGGGGGTGGCACAGATACGCAGTATTTT. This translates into CASSVSSGGGTDTQYF.

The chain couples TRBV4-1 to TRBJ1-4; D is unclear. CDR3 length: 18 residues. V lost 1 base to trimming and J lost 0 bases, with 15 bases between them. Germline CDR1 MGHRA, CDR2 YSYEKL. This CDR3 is CASSQVYPGSATNEKLFF. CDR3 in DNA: TGCGCCAGCAGCCAAGTTTATCCGGGTTCAGCAACTAATGAAAAACTGTTTTTT.

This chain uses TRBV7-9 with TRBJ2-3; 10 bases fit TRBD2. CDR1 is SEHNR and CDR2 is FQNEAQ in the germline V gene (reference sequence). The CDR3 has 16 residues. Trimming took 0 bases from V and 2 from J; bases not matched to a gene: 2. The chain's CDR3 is CASSLALAGDTDTQYF. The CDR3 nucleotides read TGTGCCAGCAGCTTAGCCCTAGCGGGGGACACAGATACGCAGTATTTT. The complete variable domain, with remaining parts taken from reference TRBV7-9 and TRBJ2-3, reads DTGVSQNPRHKITKRGQNVTFRCDPISEHNRLYWYRQTLGQGPEFLTYFQNEAQLEKSRLLSDRFSAERPKGSFSTLEIQRTEQGDSAMYLCASSLALAGDTDTQYFGPGTRLTVL.

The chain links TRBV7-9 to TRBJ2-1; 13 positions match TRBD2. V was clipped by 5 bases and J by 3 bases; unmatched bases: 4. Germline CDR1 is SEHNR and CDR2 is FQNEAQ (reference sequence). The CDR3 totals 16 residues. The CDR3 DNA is TGTGCCAGCAGCGCGACTAGCGGGGGGCACTACAATGAGCAGTTCTTC. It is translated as CASSATSGGHYNEQFF. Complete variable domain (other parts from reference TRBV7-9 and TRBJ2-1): DTGVSQNPRHKITKRGQNVTFRCDPISEHNRLYWYRQTLGQGPEFLTYFQNEAQLEKSRLLSDRFSAERPKGSFSTLEIQRTEQGDSAMYLCASSATSGGHYNEQFFGPGTRLTVL.

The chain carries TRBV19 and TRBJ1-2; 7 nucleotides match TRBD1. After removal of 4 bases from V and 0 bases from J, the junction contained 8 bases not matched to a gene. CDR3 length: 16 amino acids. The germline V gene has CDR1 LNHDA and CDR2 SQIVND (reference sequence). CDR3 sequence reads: CASSNPGQKSNYGYTF. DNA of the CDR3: TGTGCCAGTAGTAACCCGGGACAGAAATCTAACTATGGCTACACCTTC.

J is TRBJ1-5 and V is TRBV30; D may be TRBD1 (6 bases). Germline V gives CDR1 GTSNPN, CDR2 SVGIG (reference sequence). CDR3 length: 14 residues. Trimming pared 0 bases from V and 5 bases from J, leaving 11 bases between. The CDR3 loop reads CAWSVGGAYQPQHF. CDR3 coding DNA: TGTGCCTGGAGTGTAGGGGGGGCGTATCAGCCCCAGCATTTT. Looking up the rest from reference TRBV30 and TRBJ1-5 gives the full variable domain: SQTIHQWPATLVQPVGSPLSLECTVEGTSNPNLYWYRQAAGRGLQLLFYSVGIGQISSEVPQNLSASRPQDRQFILSSKKLLLSDSGFYLCAWSVGGAYQPQHFGDGTRLSIL.

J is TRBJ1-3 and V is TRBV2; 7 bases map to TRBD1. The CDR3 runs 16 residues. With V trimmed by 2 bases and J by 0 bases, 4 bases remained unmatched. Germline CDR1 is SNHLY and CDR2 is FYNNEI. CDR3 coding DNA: TGTGCCAGCAGTGAAACAGGGACAGTCTCTGGAAACACCATATATTTT. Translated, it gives CASSETGTVSGNTIYF.